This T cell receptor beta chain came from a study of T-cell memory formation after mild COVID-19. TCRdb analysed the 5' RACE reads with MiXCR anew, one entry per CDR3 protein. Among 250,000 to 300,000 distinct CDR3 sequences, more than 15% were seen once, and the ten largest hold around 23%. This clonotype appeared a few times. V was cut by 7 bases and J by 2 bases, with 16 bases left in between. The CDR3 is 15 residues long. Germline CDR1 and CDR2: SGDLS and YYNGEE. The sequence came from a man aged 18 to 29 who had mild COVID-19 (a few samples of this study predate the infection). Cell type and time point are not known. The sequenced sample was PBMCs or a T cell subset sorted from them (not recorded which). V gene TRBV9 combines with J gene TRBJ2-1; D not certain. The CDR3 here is CASPLGTGTYNEQFF. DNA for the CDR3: TGTGCCAGCCCCCTTGGAACGGGCACCTACAATGAGCAGTTCTTC.